This T cell receptor beta chain came from a study of OX40 agonist ivuxolimab in advanced cancers. For the wider study: Ivuxolimab, which targeted the costimulatory receptor OX40 (CD134), was an agonistic, fully human IgG2 monoclonal antibody. Patients were allowed to have had prior anti-PD-1, anti-PD-L1 or anti-CTLA-4 therapy, and around 40% of the dose-escalation patients had previously received checkpoint inhibitors. In the dose-escalation cohort, roughly 80% of patients were male, and the mean age was around 60 years, with a range of roughly 20 to 80. Peripheral TCRbeta sequencing aimed to test whether ivuxolimab altered TCR sequence diversity and caused clonal T-cell expansion. Of the roughly 51 patients in dose escalation, some 20 had hepatocellular carcinoma, some 15 had melanoma, 9 had renal cell carcinoma and 9 had head and neck cancer. Partial responses were achieved by three dose-escalation patients, of whom one had hepatocellular carcinoma and two had cutaneous melanoma. The paper covers the monotherapy dose-escalation part of the phase I ivuxolimab trial, which included N of about 56 patients. Intravenous ivuxolimab was administered to patients every 2 weeks at six dose levels: 0.01, 0.1, 0.3, 1.5, 3 and 10 mg/kg. General findings and caveats noted by the study authors: At doses from 0.1 to 3.0 mg/kg, clonal expansion was seen in both CD4+ and CD8+ blood T cells between baseline and week 6. Which antigens the clonally expanded peripheral T cells were specific for was not determined. Low levels of normalized T-cell clonal expansion were also seen in some patients who did not respond. In partial responders in the 0.1-3.0 mg/kg groups, normalized peripheral clonal expansion was found to be among the lowest, especially among CD8+ T cells. After ivuxolimab, more expanded clones were found on average in CD8+ T cells than in CD4+ T cells.

Patients with a history of autoimmune disease or receiving systemic immunosuppression were excluded from the trial. Peripheral blood for TCR sequencing was collected from all dose cohorts at baseline, on cycle 4 day 1, and on cycle 7 day 1. The samples were taken from a phase I, first-in-human, multicenter, open-label dose-escalation trial of ivuxolimab. Adults with locally advanced or metastatic melanoma, renal cell carcinoma, hepatocellular carcinoma or head and neck squamous cell carcinoma were enrolled in the trial. Before TCR sequencing, CD4+ T cells and CD8+ T cells from peripheral blood were sorted into separate populations. Concerning this clone: No cognate antigen has been identified for it. No per-base quality is available; no much larger clone lies one base away.

For sequencing of the TCRbeta CDR3 region, genomic DNA was extracted from the sorted cells. TCRbeta CDR3 regions were sequenced using the immunoSEQ Assay. The clones in this table, taken by TCRdb from immuneACCESS, are in-frame only. Not every clone is retained; where verified, under half of the shortfall comes from an unresolved V gene, and the cause of the rest is unknown. Across this sample there are more than 60,000 clones, with 84% seen only once. 25% to 35% of the sample goes to the ten largest clones. This specimen consisted of CD4+ or CD8+ T cells sorted from blood, obtained in a trial of the OX40 agonist ivuxolimab. The TCR was taken from an adult with an advanced solid tumor such as melanoma, head and neck, liver or kidney cancer.

The DNA sequence reads TGTGCCAGCAGCTTAGCTCTGGACACTGAAGCTTTCTTT. Protein translation: CASSLALDTEAFF. The chain couples TRBV7-8 to TRBJ1-1, with the D gene not confidently named. The V and J ends are trimmed by 0 bases and 3 bases, leaving 5 bases between them. CDR1 and CDR2 were assigned from the germline V gene as SGHVS and FQNEAQ. The CDR3 runs 13 residues from the cysteine to the phenylalanine. Only the CDR3 region is kept as DNA, spanning 39 bases read in frame from base 1.